The 8 T cell receptor beta chains below were found in one sample sequenced in a study of blood T cell repertoires in COVID-19. This table comes from immunoSEQ multiplex PCR, and its TCRdb copy is limited to in-frame clones, with some not included. The table shows about 150,000 clones, with roughly four fifths occurring only once. The specimen sequenced was peripheral blood. Every receptor here comes from a human donor with acute or convalescent COVID-19. The donor label of this sample is uncertain.

The V call is TRBV7-9, the J call TRBJ2-3; 9 bases map to TRBD2. There are 15 residues in the CDR3. After removal of 1 base from V and 5 bases from J, the junction contained 4 bases not matched to a gene. Looked up from germline, CDR1 is SEHNR and CDR2 is FQNEAQ (reference sequence). In DNA form, the CDR3 reads TGTGCCAGCAGCTTAGGGGGACTAGCCAGAGATACGCAGTATTTT. The encoded protein is CASSLGGLARDTQYF.

The chain couples TRBV19 to TRBJ2-2; possible D gene TRBD2, 5 bases. This CDR3 region has 15 residues. Germline V gives CDR1 LNHDA, CDR2 SQIVND (reference sequence). Deletions cut 5 bases from V and 5 bases from J, with 15 bases between. The CDR3 reads CASSRGRTFTGELFF. The CDR3, as DNA: TGTGCCAGTAGTCGAGGAAGGACTTTTACCGGGGAGCTGTTTTTT.

This chain joins TRBV2 and TRBJ2-1; TRBD1 matches at 7 bases. The CDR3 extends over 20 amino acids. Losses at the gene ends were 4 bases for V and 5 bases for J; bases not matched to a gene: 23. CDR1 SNHLY and CDR2 FYNNEI come from the germline V gene. Here the CDR3 DNA reads TGTGCCAGCAGTGGGGTTAGGGGGCGTGACGCTCAGTGGGGTGACAATGAGCAGTTCTTC. Encoded protein: CASSGVRGRDAQWGDNEQFF.

A single count supports this clone. This chain joins TRBV27 and TRBJ1-1; no reliable D call. The germline V and J ends were trimmed by 4 bases and 5 bases, with 11 bases remaining between them. The CDR3 runs 13 residues. The V gene's germline CDR1 is MNHEY and CDR2 SMNVEV (reference sequence). CDR3 nucleotides: TGTGCCAGCAGTTCCCATGCGGATACTGAAGCTTTCTTT. Translation gives CASSSHADTEAFF.

This chain uses TRBV5-1 with TRBJ2-2, with D uncertain. Trimming took 6 bases from V and 2 from J, leaving 14 bases between them. The CDR3 has 15 residues. The germline CDR1 and CDR2 sequences are SGHRS and YFSETQ. CDR3 in amino acids: CASTMGPSNTGELFF. The CDR3 DNA follows: TGCGCCAGCACAATGGGCCCTTCAAACACCGGGGAGCTGTTTTTT.

The gene calls are TRBV27 and TRBJ1-2, with no clear D. Germline CDR1 MNHEY, CDR2 SMNVEV (reference sequence). Trimming cost V 8 bases and J 0 bases, with 10 bases left between them. CDR3 size: 13 residues. CDR3 nucleotide sequence: TGTGCCAGCCTAGGGAGAGCTAACTATGGCTACACCTTC. Translating gives CASLGRANYGYTF.

The V gene is TRBV6-5, the J gene TRBJ2-4; 9 bases line up with TRBD1. There are 16 residues in the CDR3. The ends lost 4 bases at V and 1 base at J; junction bases unmatched: 5. Germline CDR1 reads MNHEY; CDR2 reads SVGAGI. In DNA, the CDR3 is TGTGCCAGCAGTTCACAGGGGGCGCAGGCCAAAAACATTCAGTACTTC. Protein product: CASSSQGAQAKNIQYF.

V is TRBV6-4 and J is TRBJ1-2, with D tentatively TRBD1 (6 bases). CDR1 is MRHNA, CDR2 SNTAGT, per germline. Deletions cut 3 bases from V and 8 bases from J, with 16 bases between. This CDR3 has 14 residues. The CDR3 nucleotides are TGTGCCAGCAGTGAGGGGTCGACAGGATACGGCTACACCTTC. It encodes CASSEGSTGYGYTF.